This TCR beta chain was recovered during a study of blood T cell repertoires in COVID-19. For the study at large: Acute-phase and convalescent COVID-19 samples originated in the United States, Italy and Spain. Sample material is recorded as cDNA or gDNA derived from T cells, B-cell-depleted T cells, or PBMCs.

Authors' processing steps: From reference gene primer amplification, estimates of nucleated cell counts were derived. Here immunoSEQ multiplex PCR was the method, and the copy in TCRdb shows in-frame clones only, minus some. The V and J calls and clone size come from that table; D and trimming were worked out from the DNA. Of 90,000 or so clones in the sample, about nine tenths were seen once. This clone was observed a single time. CDR1 SGHVS and CDR2 FNYEAQ come from the germline V gene. This CDR3 comprises 16 residues. Trimming took 6 bases from V and 0 from J, leaving 15 bases between them. This receptor was obtained from a human donor with active COVID-19. The donor label of this sample is uncertain. The specimen was peripheral blood. V and J are TRBV7-6 and TRBJ2-1; tentatively, D is TRBD1 (6 bases). The chain's CDR3 is CASRPLRGSSYNEQFF. The CDR3 coding sequence is TGTGCCAGCAGACCCCTGAGGGGGAGCTCCTACAATGAGCAGTTCTTC.